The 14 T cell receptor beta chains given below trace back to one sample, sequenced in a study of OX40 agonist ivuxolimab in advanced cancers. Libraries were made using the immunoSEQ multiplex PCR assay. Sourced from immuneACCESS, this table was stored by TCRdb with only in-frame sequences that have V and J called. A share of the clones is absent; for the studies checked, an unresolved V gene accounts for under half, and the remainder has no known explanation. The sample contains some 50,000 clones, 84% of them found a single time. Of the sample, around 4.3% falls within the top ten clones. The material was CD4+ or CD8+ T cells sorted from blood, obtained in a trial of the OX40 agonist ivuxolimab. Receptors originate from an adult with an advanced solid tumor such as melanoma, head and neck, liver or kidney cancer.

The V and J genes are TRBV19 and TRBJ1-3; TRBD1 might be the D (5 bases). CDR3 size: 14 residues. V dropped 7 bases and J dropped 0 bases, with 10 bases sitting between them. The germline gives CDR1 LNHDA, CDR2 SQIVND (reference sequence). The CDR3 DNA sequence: TGTGCCAGTATAAGCAGGGACTCTGGAAACACCATATATTTT. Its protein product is CASISRDSGNTIYF.

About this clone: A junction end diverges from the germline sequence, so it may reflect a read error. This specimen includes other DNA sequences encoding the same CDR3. The CDR3: CASSLAGRSYEQYF. CDR3 in DNA: TGTGCCAGCAGCCTAGCGGGACGCAGCTACGAGCAGTACTTC. The chain employs TRBV7-2 and TRBJ2-7, with 9 bases that match TRBD2. Germline V CDR1 and CDR2: SGHTA, FQGNSA. There are 14 residues in the CDR3.

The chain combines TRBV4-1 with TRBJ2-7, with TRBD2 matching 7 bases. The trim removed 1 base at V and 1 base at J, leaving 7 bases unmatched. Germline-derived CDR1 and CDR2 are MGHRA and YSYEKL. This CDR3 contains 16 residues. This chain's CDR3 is CASSQVPSGVSYEQYF. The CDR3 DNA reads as TGCGCCAGCAGCCAAGTACCTAGCGGAGTTTCCTACGAGCAGTACTTC.

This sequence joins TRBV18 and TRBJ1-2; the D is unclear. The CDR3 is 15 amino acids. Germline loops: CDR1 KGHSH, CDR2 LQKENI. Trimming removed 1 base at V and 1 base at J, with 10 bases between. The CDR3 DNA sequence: TGTGCCAGCTCACCACTATGGAACAGTAACTATGGCTACACCTTC. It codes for CASSPLWNSNYGYTF.

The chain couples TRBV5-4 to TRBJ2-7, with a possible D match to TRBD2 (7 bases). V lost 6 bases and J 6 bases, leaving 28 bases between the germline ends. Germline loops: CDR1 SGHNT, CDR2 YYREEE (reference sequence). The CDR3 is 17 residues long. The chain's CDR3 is CASTLLGGRGGGGEQYF. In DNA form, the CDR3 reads TGTGCCAGCACCCTTCTTGGGGGGAGAGGAGGGGGGGGCGAGCAGTACTTC.

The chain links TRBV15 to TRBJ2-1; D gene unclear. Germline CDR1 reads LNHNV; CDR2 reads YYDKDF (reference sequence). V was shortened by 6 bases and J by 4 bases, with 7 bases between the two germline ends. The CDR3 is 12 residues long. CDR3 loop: CATSVGYNEQFF. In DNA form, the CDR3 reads TGTGCCACCAGTGTAGGTTACAATGAGCAGTTCTTC.

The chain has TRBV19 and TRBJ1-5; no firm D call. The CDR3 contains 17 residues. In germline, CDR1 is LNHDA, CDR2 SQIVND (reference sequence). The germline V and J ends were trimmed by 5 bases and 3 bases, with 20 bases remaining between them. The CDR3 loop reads CASSEGSTLRVNQPQHF. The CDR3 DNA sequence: TGTGCCAGTAGTGAAGGTTCCACCCTTCGGGTCAATCAGCCCCAGCATTTT.

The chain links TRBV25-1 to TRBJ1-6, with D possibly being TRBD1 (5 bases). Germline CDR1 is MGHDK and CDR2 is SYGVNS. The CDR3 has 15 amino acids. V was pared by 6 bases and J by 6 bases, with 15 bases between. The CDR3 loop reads CASSKGRAGNSPLHF. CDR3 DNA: TGTGCCAGCAGCAAGGGCAGGGCCGGTAATTCACCCCTCCACTTT.

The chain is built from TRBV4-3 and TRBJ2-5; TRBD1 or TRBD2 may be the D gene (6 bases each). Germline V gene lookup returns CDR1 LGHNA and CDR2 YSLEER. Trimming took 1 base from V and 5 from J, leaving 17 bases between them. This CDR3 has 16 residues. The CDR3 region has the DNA TGCGCCAGCAGCCAAGGCGGTGGGGGGCTGTGGGAGACCCAGTACTTC. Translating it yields CASSQGGGGLWETQYF.

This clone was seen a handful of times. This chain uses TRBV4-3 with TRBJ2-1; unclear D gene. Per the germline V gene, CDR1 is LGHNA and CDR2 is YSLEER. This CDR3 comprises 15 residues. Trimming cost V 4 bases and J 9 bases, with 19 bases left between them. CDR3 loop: CASSLSPAAGTEQFF. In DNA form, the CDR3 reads TGCGCCAGCAGCCTCTCCCCCGCGGCAGGCACTGAGCAGTTCTTC.

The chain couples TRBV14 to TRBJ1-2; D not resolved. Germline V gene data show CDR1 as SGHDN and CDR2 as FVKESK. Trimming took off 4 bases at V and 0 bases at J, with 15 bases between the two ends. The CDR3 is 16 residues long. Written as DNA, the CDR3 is TGTGCCAGCAGCCCCATGGGCCCCAGTACTAACTATGGCTACACCTTC. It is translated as CASSPMGPSTNYGYTF.

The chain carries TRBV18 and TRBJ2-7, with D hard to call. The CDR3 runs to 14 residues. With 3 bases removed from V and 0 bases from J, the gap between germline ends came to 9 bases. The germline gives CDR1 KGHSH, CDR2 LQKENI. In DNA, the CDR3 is TGTGCCAGCTCACCGACCCCGAACTCCTACGAGCAGTACTTC. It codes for CASSPTPNSYEQYF.

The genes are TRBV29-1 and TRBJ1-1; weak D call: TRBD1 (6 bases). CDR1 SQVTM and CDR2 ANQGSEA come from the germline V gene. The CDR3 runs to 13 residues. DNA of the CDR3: TGCACAACGAACAGGGACATGAACACTGAAGCTTTCTTT. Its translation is CTTNRDMNTEAFF.

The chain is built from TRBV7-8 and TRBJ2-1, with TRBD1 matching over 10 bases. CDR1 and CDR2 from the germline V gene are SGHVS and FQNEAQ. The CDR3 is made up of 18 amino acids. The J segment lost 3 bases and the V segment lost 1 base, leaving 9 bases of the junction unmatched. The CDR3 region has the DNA TGTGCCAGCAGCTTAGACAGGGGGACAGGGGCTTTCTACAATGAGCAGTTCTTC. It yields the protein CASSLDRGTGAFYNEQFF.